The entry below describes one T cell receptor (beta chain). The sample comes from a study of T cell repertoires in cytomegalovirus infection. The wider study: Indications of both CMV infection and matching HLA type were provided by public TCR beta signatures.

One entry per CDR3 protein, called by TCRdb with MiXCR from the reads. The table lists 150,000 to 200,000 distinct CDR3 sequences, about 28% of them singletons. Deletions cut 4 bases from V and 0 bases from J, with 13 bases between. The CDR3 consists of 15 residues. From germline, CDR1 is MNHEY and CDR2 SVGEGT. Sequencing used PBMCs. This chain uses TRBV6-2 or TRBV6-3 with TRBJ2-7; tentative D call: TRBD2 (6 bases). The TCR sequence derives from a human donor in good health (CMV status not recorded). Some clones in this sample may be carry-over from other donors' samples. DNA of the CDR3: TGTGCCAGCAGTTCCCCTCGGGGGAGCTCCTACGAGCAGTACTTC. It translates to CASSSPRGSSYEQYF.